This T cell receptor (beta chain) was sequenced during a study of control samples from healthy donors and cancer patients. Profiled with immunoSEQ multiplex PCR; TCRdb holds only in-frame clones, not every one. The sample holds around 110,000 clones, more than 80% seen once. Trimming took off 5 bases at V and 0 bases at J, with 10 bases between the two ends. Germline V gene sequence: CDR1 SGHAT, CDR2 FQDESV (reference sequence). CDR3 size: 14 residues. The sequence was collected from a woman between 45 and 60 years old with colorectal cancer. This chain joins TRBV11-1 and TRBJ1-1; the D gene is possibly TRBD1 (6 bases). Sequencing input: PBMCs. In nucleotides, the CDR3 is TGTGCCAGCAGCGCTGGACAGATGAACACTGAAGCTTTCTTT. It translates to CASSAGQMNTEAFF. The variable domain in full, completed from reference TRBV11-1 and TRBJ1-1, reads EAEVAQSPRYKITEKSQAVAFWCDPISGHATLYWYRQILGQGPELLVQFQDESVVDDSQLPKDRFSAERLKGVDSTLKIQPAELGDSAMYLCASSAGQMNTEAFFGQGTRLTVV.